This T cell receptor (beta chain) was captured by sequencing in a study of T cells in Graves' hyperthyroidism and ophthalmopathy. In regard to this clonotype: Its antigen remains unknown.

The investigators amplified TCR beta CDR3 regions from RNA transcripts. In the first-round RT-PCR of the TCR CDR3, the HTBI primer set was used. TCRdb re-analysed the multiplex PCR reads in MiXCR, keeping a single row per CDR3 protein. The table has around 480,000 distinct CDR3 sequences, approximately 15% seen once. It was considered stable Graves' hyperthyroidism when ophthalmopathy did not progress within 18 months. The diagnoses drew upon clinical symptoms, serum thyroxine and TRAb, thyroid ultrasound and orbital computed tomography. General study findings and limits: In the blood, most expanded thyroid clonotypes above 0.001 appeared as well. The model predicted ophthalmopathy a median approximately 6.3 months before onset.

Germline V lookup: CDR1 MNHEY, CDR2 SVGEGT. V shed 10 bases and J shed 7 bases, with 20 bases lying between them. The CDR3 consists of 14 residues. This clonotype was sampled from a woman between 18 and 29 years old with Graves' hyperthyroidism. The chain is built from TRBV6-2 or TRBV6-3 and TRBJ2-1, with a possible D match to TRBD2 (6 bases). Sequenced input: blood. The CDR3 here is CATSSGEAGNEQFF. The CDR3, as DNA: TGTGCCACCTCATCGGGGGAGGCGGGTAATGAGCAGTTCTTC.